This T cell receptor (beta chain) derives from a study of beta chain features in type 1 diabetes. The entirety of the isolated RNA underwent reverse transcription, so expressed TCRB transcripts were sequenced. Assay: immunoSEQ multiplex PCR; the TCRdb copy retains only in-frame clones and omits some. The table lists approximately 30,000 clones, about 61% of them singletons. The study, taken as a whole, reports: Small HLA sub-analyses could not settle whether HLA shapes TCRB rearrangement. When cDNA is sequenced, cells with high TCR expression could be over-represented. Across all four CD4+ subsets, people with type 1 diabetes showed modestly shorter TCRB CDR3s.

By proportion, this clone is medium-sized. Antigen specificity is unknown. Germline trimming cut 1 base from V and 10 bases from J; bases unmatched to any gene: 5. Germline V gives CDR1 MGHRA, CDR2 YSYEKL. The CDR3 sequence is 14 residues long. Sequencing used Tregs from blood. This TCR was recovered from a woman in her 30s with type 1 diabetes. The chain joins TRBV4-1 to TRBJ2-1; 9 nucleotides align to TRBD2. In DNA, the CDR3 is TGCGCCAGCAGCCAAGGTCTAGCGGGGATAGAGCAGTTCTTC. Its translation is CASSQGLAGIEQFF.